This TCR beta chain was captured in a study of blood T cell repertoires in COVID-19. Study overall: Samples taken during acute and convalescent COVID-19 were collected in the United States, Italy and Spain. Nucleic acid was either cDNA or gDNA, and it came from T cells, B-cell-depleted T cells, or PBMCs.

This clone was seen only once. V lost 4 bases to trimming and J lost 3 bases; unmatched junction nucleotides: 3. This CDR3 is 13 amino acids long. CDR1 and CDR2 (germline): SGHRS, YFSETQ. Per the original methods: By means of reference gene primer amplification, nucleated cell counts were estimated. Data came from immunoSEQ multiplex PCR; TCRdb stores just in-frame clones and leaves some out. V, J and clone size are taken as reported in that table, and D and trimming were inferred from the DNA itself. The sample includes 30,000 to 35,000 clones, around 87% of them seen just once. V gene TRBV5-1 combines with J gene TRBJ2-5; 7 nucleotides align to TRBD1. The TCR sequence derives from a man between 65 and 85 years old with acute or convalescent COVID-19. Sample: peripheral blood. The CDR3 loop reads CASSLGTEETQYF. The CDR3 DNA sequence: TGCGCCAGCAGCCTAGGGACAGAAGAGACCCAGTACTTC.